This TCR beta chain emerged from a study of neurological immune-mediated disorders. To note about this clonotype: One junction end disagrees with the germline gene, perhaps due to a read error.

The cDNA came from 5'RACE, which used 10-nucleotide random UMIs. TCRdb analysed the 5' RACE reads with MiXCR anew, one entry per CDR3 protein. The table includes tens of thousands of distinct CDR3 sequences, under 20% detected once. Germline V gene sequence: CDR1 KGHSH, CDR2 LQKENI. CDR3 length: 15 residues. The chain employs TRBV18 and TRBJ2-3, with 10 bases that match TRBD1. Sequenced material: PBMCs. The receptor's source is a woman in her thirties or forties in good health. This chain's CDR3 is CASSPSQDRGDTQNF. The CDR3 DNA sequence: TGTGCCAGCTCCCCATCCCAGGACAGGGGGGATACGCAGAATTTT. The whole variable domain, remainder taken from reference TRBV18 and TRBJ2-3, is NAGVMQNPRHLVRRRGQEARLRCSPMKGHSHVYWYRQLPEEGLKFMVYLQKENIIDESGMPKERFSAEFPKEGPSILRIQQVVRGDSAAYFCASSPSQDRGDTQNFGPGTRLTVL.